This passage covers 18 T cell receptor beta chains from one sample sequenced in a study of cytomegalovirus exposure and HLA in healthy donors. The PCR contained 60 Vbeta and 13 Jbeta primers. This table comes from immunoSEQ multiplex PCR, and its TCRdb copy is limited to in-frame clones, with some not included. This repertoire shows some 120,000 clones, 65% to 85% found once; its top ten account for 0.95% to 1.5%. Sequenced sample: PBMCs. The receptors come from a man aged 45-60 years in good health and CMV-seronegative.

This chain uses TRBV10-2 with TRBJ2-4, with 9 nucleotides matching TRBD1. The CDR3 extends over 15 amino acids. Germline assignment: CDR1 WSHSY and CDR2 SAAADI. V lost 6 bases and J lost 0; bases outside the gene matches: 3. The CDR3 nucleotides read TGCGCCAGCAGCGCGGACAGGGGAGCCAAAAACATTCAGTACTTC. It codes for CASSADRGAKNIQYF.

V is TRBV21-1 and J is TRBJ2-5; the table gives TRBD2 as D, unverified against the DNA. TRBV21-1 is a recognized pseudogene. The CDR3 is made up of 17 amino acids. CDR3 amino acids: CASPTETARTEQETQYF. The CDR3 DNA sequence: TGTGCCAGCCCTACGGAGACTGCGAGAACCGAACAAGAGACCCAGTACTTC.

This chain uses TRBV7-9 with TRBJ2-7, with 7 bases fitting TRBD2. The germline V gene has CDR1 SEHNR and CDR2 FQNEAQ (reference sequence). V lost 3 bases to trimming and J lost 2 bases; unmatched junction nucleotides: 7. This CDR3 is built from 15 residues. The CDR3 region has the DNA TGTGCCAGCAGCTTCGGGCGGGAGCACACCTACGAGCAGTACTTC. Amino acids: CASSFGREHTYEQYF.

The CDR3 DNA sequence: TGCGCCAGCAGGAGAACAACCCGAGACAGGGCCCCGAACACCGGGGAGCTGTTTTTT. It yields the protein CASRRTTRDRAPNTGELFF. This chain connects TRBV23-1 to TRBJ2-2; 7 bases line up with TRBD1. TRBV23-1 is treated as an ORF (open reading frame) with a function not yet certain. The CDR3 covers 19 residues. V shed 6 bases and J 0 bases; nucleotides not matched to a gene: 16.

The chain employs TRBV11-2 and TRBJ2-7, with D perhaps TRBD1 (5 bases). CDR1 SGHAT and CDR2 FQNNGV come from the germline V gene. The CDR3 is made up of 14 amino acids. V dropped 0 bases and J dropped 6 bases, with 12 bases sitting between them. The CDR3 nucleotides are TGTGCCAGCAGCTTAGAGAGACAGTCTAGCGAGCAGTACTTC. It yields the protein CASSLERQSSEQYF.

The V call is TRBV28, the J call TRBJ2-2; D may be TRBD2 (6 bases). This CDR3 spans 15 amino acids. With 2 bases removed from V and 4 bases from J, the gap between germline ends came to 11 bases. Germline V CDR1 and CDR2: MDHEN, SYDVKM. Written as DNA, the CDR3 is TGTGCCAGCAGTTTAGGGGGGTGGCGCACCGGGGAGCTGTTTTTT. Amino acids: CASSLGGWRTGELFF.

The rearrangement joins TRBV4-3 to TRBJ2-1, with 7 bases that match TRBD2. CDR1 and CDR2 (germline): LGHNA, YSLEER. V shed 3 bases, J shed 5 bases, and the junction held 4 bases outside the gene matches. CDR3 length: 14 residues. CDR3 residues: CASSQAGEDNEQFF. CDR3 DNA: TGCGCCAGCAGCCAGGCGGGAGAGGACAATGAGCAGTTCTTC.

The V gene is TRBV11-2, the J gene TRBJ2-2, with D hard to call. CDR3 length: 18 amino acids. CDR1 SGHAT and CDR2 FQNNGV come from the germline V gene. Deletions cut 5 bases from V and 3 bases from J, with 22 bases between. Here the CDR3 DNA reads TGTGCCAGCAGCAGACACCTTGGCACCGGTGATCACACCGGGGAGCTGTTTTTT. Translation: CASSRHLGTGDHTGELFF.

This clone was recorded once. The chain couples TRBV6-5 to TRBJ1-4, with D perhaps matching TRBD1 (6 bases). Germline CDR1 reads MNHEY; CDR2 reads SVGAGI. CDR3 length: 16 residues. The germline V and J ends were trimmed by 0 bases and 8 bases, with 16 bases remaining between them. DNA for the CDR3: TGTGCCAGCAGTTACTCCGGTTCATCGGGGGGCGAAAAACTGTTTTTT. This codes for CASSYSGSSGGEKLFF.

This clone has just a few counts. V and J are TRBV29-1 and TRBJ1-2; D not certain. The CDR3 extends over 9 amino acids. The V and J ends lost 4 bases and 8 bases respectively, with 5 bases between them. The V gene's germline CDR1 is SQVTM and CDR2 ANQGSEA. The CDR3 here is CSVGPGYTF. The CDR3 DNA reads TGCAGCGTTGGGCCCGGCTACACCTTC.

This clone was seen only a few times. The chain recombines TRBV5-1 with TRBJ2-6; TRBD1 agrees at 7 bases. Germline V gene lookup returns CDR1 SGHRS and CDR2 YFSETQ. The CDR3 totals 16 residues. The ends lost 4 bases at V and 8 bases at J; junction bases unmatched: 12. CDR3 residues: CASSPEGAPIPNVLTF. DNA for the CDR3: TGCGCCAGCAGCCCCGAGGGGGCTCCTATTCCCAACGTCCTGACTTTC.

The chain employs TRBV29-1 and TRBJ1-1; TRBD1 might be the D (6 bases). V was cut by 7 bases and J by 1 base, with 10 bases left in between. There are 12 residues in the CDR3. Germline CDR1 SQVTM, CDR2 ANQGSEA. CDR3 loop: CSGGTTNTEAFF. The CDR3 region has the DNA TGCAGCGGGGGGACAACGAACACTGAAGCTTTCTTT.

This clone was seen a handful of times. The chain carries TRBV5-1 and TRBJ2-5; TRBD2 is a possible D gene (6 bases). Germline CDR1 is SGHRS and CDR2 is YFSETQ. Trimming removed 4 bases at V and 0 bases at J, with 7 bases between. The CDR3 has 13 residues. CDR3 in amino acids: CASSREHQETQYF. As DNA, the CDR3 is TGCGCCAGCAGCCGGGAGCACCAAGAGACCCAGTACTTC.

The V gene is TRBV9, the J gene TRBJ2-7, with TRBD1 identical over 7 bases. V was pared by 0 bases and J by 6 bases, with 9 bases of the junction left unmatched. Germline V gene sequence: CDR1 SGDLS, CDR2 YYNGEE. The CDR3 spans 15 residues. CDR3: CASSVGHRGVGEQYF. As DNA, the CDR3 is TGTGCCAGCAGCGTAGGGCACAGGGGTGTAGGCGAGCAGTACTTC. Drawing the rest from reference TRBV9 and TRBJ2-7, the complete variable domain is DSGVTQTPKHLITATGQRVTLRCSPRSGDLSVYWYQQSLDQGLQFLIQYYNGEERAKGNILERFSAQQFPDLHSELNLSSLELGDSALYFCASSVGHRGVGEQYFGPGTRLTVT.

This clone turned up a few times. The CDR3 DNA reads as TGTGCCAGCAGTGGTTTTAAGGCGGGAGGGCCCTACGAGCAGTACTTC. This gives the protein CASSGFKAGGPYEQYF. The chain couples TRBV6-1 to TRBJ2-7; TRBD2 agrees at 9 bases. Per germline, CDR1 MNHNS and CDR2 SASEGT. J gave up 2 bases and V 4 bases, and 9 bases lay outside the gene matches. The CDR3 extends over 16 amino acids.

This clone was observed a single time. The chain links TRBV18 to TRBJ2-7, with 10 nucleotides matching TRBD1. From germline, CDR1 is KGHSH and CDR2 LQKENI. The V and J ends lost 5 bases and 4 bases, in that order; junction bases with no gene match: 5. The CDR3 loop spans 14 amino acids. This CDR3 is CASSSDRGPYEQYF. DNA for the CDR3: TGTGCCAGCTCATCAGACAGGGGGCCATACGAGCAGTACTTC. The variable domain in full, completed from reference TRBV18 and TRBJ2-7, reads NAGVMQNPRHLVRRRGQEARLRCSPMKGHSHVYWYRQLPEEGLKFMVYLQKENIIDESGMPKERFSAEFPKEGPSILRIQQVVRGDSAAYFCASSSDRGPYEQYFGPGTRLTVT.

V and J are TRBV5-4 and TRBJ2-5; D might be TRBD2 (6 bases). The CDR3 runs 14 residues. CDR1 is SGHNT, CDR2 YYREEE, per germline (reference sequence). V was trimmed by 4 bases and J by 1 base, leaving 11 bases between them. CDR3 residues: CASSTGGSQETQYF. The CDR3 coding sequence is TGTGCCAGCAGCACCGGAGGGAGCCAAGAGACCCAGTACTTC.

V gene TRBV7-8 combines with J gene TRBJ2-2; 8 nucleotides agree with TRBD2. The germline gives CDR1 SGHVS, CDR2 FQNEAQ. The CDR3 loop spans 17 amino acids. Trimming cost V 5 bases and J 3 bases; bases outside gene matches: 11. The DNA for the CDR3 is TGTGCCAGCAGCGATCAACCGGGACTAGTAGACACCGGGGAGCTGTTTTTT. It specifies CASSDQPGLVDTGELFF.